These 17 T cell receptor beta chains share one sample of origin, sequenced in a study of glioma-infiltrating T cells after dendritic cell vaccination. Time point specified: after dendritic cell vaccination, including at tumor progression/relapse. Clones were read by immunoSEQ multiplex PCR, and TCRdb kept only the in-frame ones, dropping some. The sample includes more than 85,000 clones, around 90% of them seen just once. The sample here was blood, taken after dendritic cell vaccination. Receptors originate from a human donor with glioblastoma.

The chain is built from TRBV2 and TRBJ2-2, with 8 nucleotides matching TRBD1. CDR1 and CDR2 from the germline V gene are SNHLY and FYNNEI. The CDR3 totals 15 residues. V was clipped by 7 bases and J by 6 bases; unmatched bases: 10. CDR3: CASTVSGQAAGELFF. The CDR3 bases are TGTGCCAGCACGGTTTCGGGACAGGCCGCCGGGGAGCTGTTTTTT.

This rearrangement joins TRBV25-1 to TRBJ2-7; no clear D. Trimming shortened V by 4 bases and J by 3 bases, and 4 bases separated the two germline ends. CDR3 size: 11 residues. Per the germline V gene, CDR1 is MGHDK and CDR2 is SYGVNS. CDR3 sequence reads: CASSGGYEQYF. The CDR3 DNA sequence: TGTGCCAGCAGTGGAGGCTACGAGCAGTACTTC.

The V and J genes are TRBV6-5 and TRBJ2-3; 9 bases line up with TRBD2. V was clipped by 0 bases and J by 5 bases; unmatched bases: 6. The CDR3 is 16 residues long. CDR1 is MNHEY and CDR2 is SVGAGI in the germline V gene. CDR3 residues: CASSYSRGLAVDTQYF. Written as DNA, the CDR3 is TGTGCCAGCAGTTACTCGAGGGGACTAGCAGTAGATACGCAGTATTTT.

CDR3 sequence: CASSQGGRVDTGELFF. DNA for the CDR3: TGTGCCAGCAGCCAGGGAGGCAGGGTAGACACCGGGGAGCTGTTTTTT. The J gene is TRBJ2-2, the V gene TRBV11-2; a possible D gene is TRBD2 (6 bases). Trimming shortened V by 5 bases and J by 3 bases, and 16 bases separated the two germline ends. The CDR3 runs to 16 residues. The germline gives CDR1 SGHAT, CDR2 FQNNGV.

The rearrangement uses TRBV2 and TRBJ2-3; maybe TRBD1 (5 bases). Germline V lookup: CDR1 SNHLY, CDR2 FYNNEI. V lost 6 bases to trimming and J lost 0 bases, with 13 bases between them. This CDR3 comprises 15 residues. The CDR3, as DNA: TGTGCCAGCAGGTTTGAAGGGGCGAGCACAGATACGCAGTATTTT. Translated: CASRFEGASTDTQYF.

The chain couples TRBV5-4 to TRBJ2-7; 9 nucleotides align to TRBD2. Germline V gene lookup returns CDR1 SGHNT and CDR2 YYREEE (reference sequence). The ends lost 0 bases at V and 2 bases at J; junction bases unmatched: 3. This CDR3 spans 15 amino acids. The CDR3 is CASSLGSGGPYEQYF. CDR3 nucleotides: TGTGCCAGCAGCTTGGGTAGCGGGGGCCCCTACGAGCAGTACTTC.

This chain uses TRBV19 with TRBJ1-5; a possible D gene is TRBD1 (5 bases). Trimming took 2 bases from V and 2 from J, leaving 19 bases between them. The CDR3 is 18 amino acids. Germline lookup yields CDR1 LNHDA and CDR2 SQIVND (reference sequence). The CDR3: CASSIKGLRNWGNQPQHF. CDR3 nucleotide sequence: TGTGCCAGTAGTATAAAGGGGCTTCGGAATTGGGGCAATCAGCCCCAGCATTTT.

CDR3 nucleotides: TGTGCCATCAGTGAGGGGACTAGCGGCTACGAGCAGTACTTC. Encoded protein: CAISEGTSGYEQYF. V and J are TRBV10-3 and TRBJ2-7; TRBD2 matches 11 bases. The CDR3 runs to 14 residues. Germline V gene sequence: CDR1 ENHRY, CDR2 SYGVKD. V lost 2 bases to trimming and J lost 3 bases; unmatched junction nucleotides: 0.

The CDR3 nucleotides are TGTGCCAGCAGCCACGGGACTAGCGGGAGTTCCTACGAGCAGTACTTC. Its translation is CASSHGTSGSSYEQYF. The chain couples TRBV6-6 to TRBJ2-7, with 14 positions matching TRBD2. The V gene end was trimmed by 6 bases and the J gene end by 1 base; junction bases not matched to a gene: 5. Germline loops: CDR1 MNHNY, CDR2 SVGAGI (reference sequence). CDR3 length: 16 amino acids.

Written as DNA, the CDR3 is TGTGCCAGTAGTCGGGTGTCCGGACAGGGGGGCTACGAGCAGTACTTC. Translation: CASSRVSGQGGYEQYF. The chain couples TRBV19 to TRBJ2-7; 10 bases fit TRBD1. CDR1 is LNHDA and CDR2 is SQIVND in the germline V gene (reference sequence). Trimming removed 5 bases from V and 3 bases from J; junction bases left unmatched: 10. The CDR3 length is 16 residues.

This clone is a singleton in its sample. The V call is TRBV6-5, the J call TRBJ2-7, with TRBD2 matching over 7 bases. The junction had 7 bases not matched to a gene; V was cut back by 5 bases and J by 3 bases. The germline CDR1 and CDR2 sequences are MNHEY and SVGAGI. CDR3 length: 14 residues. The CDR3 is CASSARDYHYEQYF. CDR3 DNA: TGTGCCAGCAGTGCCCGGGACTACCACTACGAGCAGTACTTC.

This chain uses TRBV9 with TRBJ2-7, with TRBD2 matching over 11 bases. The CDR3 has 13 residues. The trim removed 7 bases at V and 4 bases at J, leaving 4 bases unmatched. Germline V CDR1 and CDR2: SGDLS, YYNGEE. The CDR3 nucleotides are TGTGCCAGCGCCTTAGCGGGAGGGTACGAGCAGTACTTC. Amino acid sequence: CASALAGGYEQYF.

In nucleotides, the CDR3 is TGCGCCAGCAGCCTAAACACAGATACGCAGTATTTT. Protein sequence: CASSLNTDTQYF. V gene TRBV5-1 combines with J gene TRBJ2-3; D call uncertain. Trimming left V 4 bases short and J 2 bases short, with 5 bases between. This CDR3 is 12 amino acids long. CDR1 SGHRS and CDR2 YFSETQ come from the germline V gene. Filled out from reference TRBV5-1 and TRBJ2-3, the complete variable domain reads KAGVTQTPRYLIKTRGQQVTLSCSPISGHRSVSWYQQTPGQGLQFLFEYFSETQRNKGNFPGRFSGRQFSNSRSEMNVSTLELGDSALYLCASSLNTDTQYFGPGTRLTVL.

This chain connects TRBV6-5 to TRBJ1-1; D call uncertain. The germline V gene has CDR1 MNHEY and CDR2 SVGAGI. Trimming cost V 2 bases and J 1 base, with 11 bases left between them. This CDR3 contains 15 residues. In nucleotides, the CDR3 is TGTGCCAGCAGTTACAGCGACCGCCCGAACACTGAAGCTTTCTTT. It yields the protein CASSYSDRPNTEAFF.

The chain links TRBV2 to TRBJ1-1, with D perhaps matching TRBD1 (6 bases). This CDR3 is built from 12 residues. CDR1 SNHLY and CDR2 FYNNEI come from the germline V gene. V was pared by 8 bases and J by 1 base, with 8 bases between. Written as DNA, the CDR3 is TGTGCCAGCGTGGGACAGAACACTGAAGCTTTCTTT. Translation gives CASVGQNTEAFF.

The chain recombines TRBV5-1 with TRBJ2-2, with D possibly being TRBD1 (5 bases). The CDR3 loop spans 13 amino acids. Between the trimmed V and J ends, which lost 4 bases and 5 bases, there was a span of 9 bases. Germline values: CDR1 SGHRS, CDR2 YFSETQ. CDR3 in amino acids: CASSQRQTGELFF. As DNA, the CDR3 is TGCGCCAGCAGCCAACGACAGACCGGGGAGCTGTTTTTT.

CDR3 region: CASSGTAGNTIYF. In DNA, the CDR3 is TGTGCCAGCAGTGGGACAGCTGGAAACACCATATATTTT. The J gene is TRBJ1-3, the V gene TRBV2, with a possible D match to TRBD1 (6 bases). This CDR3 has 13 amino acids. V shed 4 bases and J shed 2 bases, with 6 bases lying between them. Looked up from germline, CDR1 is SNHLY and CDR2 is FYNNEI.